The 19 T cell receptor beta chains given below trace back to one sample, sequenced in a study of T cell responses to AZD1222 COVID-19 vaccine. Method: immunoSEQ multiplex PCR; TCRdb's copy keeps in-frame clones and lacks some. This sample has 90,000 to 150,000 clones, with around 89% found just once. The sample in question was peripheral blood, obtained 28 days after the second AZD1222 dose. The receptor set was obtained from an adult who received the AZD1222 COVID-19 vaccine.

The chain links TRBV2 to TRBJ1-5, with a possible D match to TRBD1 (6 bases). The length of the CDR3 is 16 residues. V gave up 6 bases and J gave up 2 bases, with 17 bases separating them. Germline V gene lookup returns CDR1 SNHLY and CDR2 FYNNEI. CDR3 in DNA: TGTGCCAGCAGGGAGAACAGGGCGGAAGGCAATCAGCCCCAGCATTTT. Amino acids: CASRENRAEGNQPQHF.

This clone has only one observation. The chain couples TRBV5-1 to TRBJ2-2, with TRBD1 matching over 8 bases. CDR1 and CDR2 from the germline V gene are SGHRS and YFSETQ. The CDR3 totals 15 residues. The V and J ends lost 4 bases and 2 bases, in that order; junction bases with no gene match: 4. DNA for the CDR3: TGCGCCAGCAGCGCAGGACAGGGCAACACCGGGGAGCTGTTTTTT. Its translation: CASSAGQGNTGELFF.

The chain is built from TRBV29-1 and TRBJ2-7, with 7 bases lining up with TRBD1. In germline, CDR1 is SQVTM, CDR2 ANQGSEA. CDR3 length: 13 amino acids. Trimming at V came to 5 bases and at J to 2 bases, leaving 6 bases not matched to a gene. The CDR3 DNA sequence: TGCAGCGTTACGACAGGGCGGACCTACGAGCAGTACTTC. It is translated as CSVTTGRTYEQYF.

The rearrangement joins TRBV27 to TRBJ1-5, with 8 bases identical to TRBD1. The germline gives CDR1 MNHEY, CDR2 SMNVEV (reference sequence). This CDR3 is 16 amino acids long. Losses at the gene ends were 4 bases for V and 3 bases for J; bases not matched to a gene: 8. The CDR3 bases are TGTGCCAGCAGTTCCCTACGGACAGGGAACAATCAGCCCCAGCATTTT. It specifies CASSSLRTGNNQPQHF.

Comments on this clone: Distinct nucleotide sequences in the sample also encode this CDR3. The J gene is TRBJ1-5, the V gene TRBV28; 8 positions match TRBD1. V lost 7 bases to trimming and J lost 4 bases; unmatched junction nucleotides: 9. The CDR3 has 15 residues. Per the germline V gene, CDR1 is MDHEN and CDR2 is SYDVKM. CDR3 nucleotide sequence: TGTGCCAGCAACACAGGACAGGGTGGGAATCAGCCCCAGCATTTT. Its protein is CASNTGQGGNQPQHF.

The genes are TRBV19 and TRBJ1-2, with TRBD1 as a possible D gene (5 bases). CDR1 is LNHDA and CDR2 is SQIVND in the germline V gene (reference sequence). Trimming removed 3 bases from V and 0 bases from J, with 11 bases in between. This CDR3 is built from 15 residues. Here the CDR3 reads CASSMPGTANYGYTF. The DNA for the CDR3 is TGTGCCAGTAGTATGCCGGGGACGGCTAACTATGGCTACACCTTC.

The V call is TRBV7-3, the J call TRBJ2-1; 14 positions match TRBD2. Germline V gene sequence: CDR1 SGHTA, CDR2 FQGTGA. Germline trimming cut 4 bases from V and 3 bases from J; bases unmatched to any gene: 5. The CDR3 covers 17 residues. This CDR3 is CASSSGLAGGHYNEQFF. CDR3 nucleotide sequence: TGTGCCAGCAGCTCTGGACTAGCGGGGGGACACTACAATGAGCAGTTCTTC.

The CDR3 DNA reads as TGTGCCAGCAGCGTAGAACTAGCAGCCTACAATGAGCAGTTCTTC. This sequence encodes CASSVELAAYNEQFF. V is TRBV9 and J is TRBJ2-1, with D tentatively TRBD2 (6 bases). The CDR3 is made up of 15 amino acids. V gave up 0 bases and J gave up 2 bases, with 9 bases separating them. In germline, CDR1 is SGDLS, CDR2 YYNGEE.

The V call is TRBV27, the J call TRBJ1-1; TRBD1 matches at 7 bases. There are 21 residues in the CDR3. Trimming removed 5 bases from V and 3 bases from J; junction bases left unmatched: 27. Germline CDR1 is MNHEY and CDR2 is SMNVEV (reference sequence). The CDR3 bases are TGTGCCAGCAGTACGGGACAGAGTAGTGCGTTTAGGGTTTATGGGGACACTGAAGCTTTCTTT. This translates into CASSTGQSSAFRVYGDTEAFF.

V and J are TRBV7-9 and TRBJ1-4; D not certain. V lost 5 bases to trimming and J lost 3 bases, with 7 bases between them. CDR1 and CDR2 from the germline V gene are SEHNR and FQNEAQ (reference sequence). CDR3 length equals 13 residues. The CDR3, as DNA: TGTGCCAGCAGCCTCGGAGCTAATGAAAAACTGTTTTTT. The encoded protein is CASSLGANEKLFF.

This chain joins TRBV19 and TRBJ2-1; TRBD2 matches 8 bases. This CDR3 is 15 amino acids long. V shed 5 bases, J shed 0 bases, and the junction held 3 bases outside the gene matches. Germline lookup yields CDR1 LNHDA and CDR2 SQIVND (reference sequence). The CDR3 protein is CASSLAGSSYNEQFF. For the CDR3, the DNA is TGTGCCAGTAGTCTAGCGGGCAGCTCCTACAATGAGCAGTTCTTC.

CDR3 nucleotides: TGTGCCAGCTCACGACGGGACAGGGAAACCGGGGAGCTGTTTTTT. The encoded protein is CASSRRDRETGELFF. V usage is TRBV18 and J usage is TRBJ2-2; 9 positions match TRBD1. Germline loops: CDR1 KGHSH, CDR2 LQKENI. V lost 4 bases, J lost 5 bases, and 5 bases stayed unmatched. This CDR3 comprises 15 residues.

CDR3 sequence: CASSGGQGGSYEQYF. The CDR3 region has the DNA TGTGCCAGCAGCGGGGGACAGGGGGGATCCTACGAGCAGTACTTC. The chain employs TRBV21-1 and TRBJ2-7; TRBD1, the D gene given by the table, was not confirmed from the DNA. TRBV21-1 counts as a pseudogene. The CDR3 length is 15 residues.

V is TRBV20-1 and J is TRBJ1-2; no clear D. The CDR3 is 11 residues long. Germline V gene data show CDR1 as DFQATT and CDR2 as SNEGSKA (reference sequence). The V and J ends lost 5 bases and 7 bases respectively, with 11 bases between them. CDR3 sequence: CSAPTGFGYTF. The CDR3 coding sequence is TGCAGTGCTCCCACCGGGTTTGGCTACACCTTC.

J is TRBJ2-3 and V is TRBV4-2; 8 nucleotides agree with TRBD2. J was trimmed by 6 bases and V by 1 base; bases with no gene match: 9. There are 16 residues in the CDR3. CDR1 is LGHNA and CDR2 is YNFKEQ in the germline V gene. CDR3 coding DNA: TGTGCCAGCAGCCAAGCCGGGGCGGGAGGTAGGGATACGCAGTATTTT. Protein sequence: CASSQAGAGGRDTQYF.

J is TRBJ1-2 and V is TRBV5-5; TRBD1 agrees at 7 bases. The CDR3 is 15 residues long. V lost 4 bases to trimming and J lost 3 bases; unmatched junction nucleotides: 9. Germline CDR1 is SGHKS and CDR2 is YYEKEE (reference sequence). In nucleotides, the CDR3 is TGTGCCAGCAGCCCGGGACAGACCTCTGACTATGGCTACACCTTC. As protein: CASSPGQTSDYGYTF.

The chain carries TRBV9 and TRBJ1-1; D is perhaps TRBD1 (5 bases). Germline V gives CDR1 SGDLS, CDR2 YYNGEE. V was cut by 4 bases and J by 0 bases, with 16 bases left in between. The CDR3 totals 16 residues. The CDR3 nucleotides are TGTGCCAGCAGCCCCTTAGGGGTGTTGATGAACACTGAAGCTTTCTTT. It encodes CASSPLGVLMNTEAFF.

The chain recombines TRBV7-2 with TRBJ2-1, with 9 bases aligning to TRBD2. Germline-derived CDR1 and CDR2 are SGHTA and FQGNSA. V lost 3 bases to trimming and J lost 4 bases; unmatched junction nucleotides: 13. The CDR3 contains 18 residues. In nucleotides, the CDR3 is TGTGCCAGCAGCTTCGGGGTAGCGGGGGCCCGGTTATACAATGAGCAGTTCTTC. Translating it yields CASSFGVAGARLYNEQFF.

There are a few counts of this clone. This sequence joins TRBV4-1 and TRBJ2-1; D ambiguous. V shed 0 bases and J shed 10 bases, with 10 bases lying between them. This CDR3 region has 13 residues. Germline V lookup: CDR1 MGHRA, CDR2 YSYEKL. The CDR3 nucleotides are TGCGCCAGCAGCCAAGATATACTGAACGAGCAGTTCTTC. This codes for CASSQDILNEQFF.